These 15 T cell receptor beta chains share one sample of origin, sequenced in a study of cytomegalovirus exposure and HLA in healthy donors. The method was immunoSEQ multiplex PCR; TCRdb's version includes in-frame clones alone and lacks a portion of them. The sample consists of over 200,000 clones, 85% to 90% of them appearing once. The sample comprised PBMCs. The receptors here all came from a woman younger than 30 in good health and CMV-seronegative.

This chain uses TRBV9 with TRBJ2-1, with 12 positions matching TRBD2. This CDR3 is 21 amino acids long. Germline V gene data show CDR1 as SGDLS and CDR2 as YYNGEE. J gave up 0 bases and V 5 bases, and 18 bases lay outside the gene matches. The CDR3 loop reads CASSLYGSGTSGSSSYNEQFF. DNA for the CDR3: TGTGCCAGCAGTCTATACGGATCCGGGACTAGCGGGTCGAGCTCCTACAATGAGCAGTTCTTC.

The chain uses TRBV2 and TRBJ1-1; 7 bases are shared with TRBD1. The CDR3 has 12 residues. The germline V gene encodes CDR1 SNHLY and CDR2 FYNNEI. V was clipped by 7 bases and J by 5 bases; unmatched bases: 4. The CDR3 region is CASMKGATEAFF. In DNA, the CDR3 is TGTGCCAGCATGAAGGGGGCAACTGAAGCTTTCTTT.

This chain connects TRBV5-1 to TRBJ2-1; TRBD1 is a possible D gene (5 bases). The CDR3 runs to 14 residues. V lost 5 bases and J 9 bases, leaving 18 bases between the germline ends. Germline V gene sequence: CDR1 SGHRS, CDR2 YFSETQ. DNA for the CDR3: TGCGCCAGCAGTCAGACAGTCACCCAAGTTGAGCAGTTCTTC. As protein: CASSQTVTQVEQFF.

The rearrangement uses TRBV25-1 and TRBJ2-5; the match to TRBD1 covers 9 bases. The CDR3 spans 12 residues. The V gene's germline CDR1 is MGHDK and CDR2 SYGVNS. V was clipped by 7 bases and J by 5 bases; unmatched bases: 2. The CDR3 DNA reads TGTGCCAGCACCGACAGGGGGGAGACCCAGTACTTC. Translation: CASTDRGETQYF.

The chain recombines TRBV10-2 with TRBJ2-7; D is perhaps TRBD2 (7 bases). The CDR3 has 15 residues. Trimming shortened V by 6 bases and J by 0 bases, and 15 bases separated the two germline ends. Germline V gene data show CDR1 as WSHSY and CDR2 as SAAADI. The CDR3 here is CASRGGTFLSYEQYF. The CDR3 coding sequence is TGCGCCAGCAGGGGGGGGACATTTCTCTCCTACGAGCAGTACTTC.

Turning to this clone: One end of the junction is discordant with germline, which a read error may explain. The rearrangement joins TRBV7-7 to TRBJ2-3, with D possibly matching TRBD2 (5 bases). The CDR3 extends over 14 amino acids. Germline V gene data show CDR1 as SSHAT and CDR2 as FNYEAQ (reference sequence). The CDR3 loop reads CASSLGGSADTQYF. The CDR3 nucleotides read TGTGCTAGCAGCTTAGGTGGGAGCGCAGATACGCAGTATTTT.

The chain uses TRBV28 and TRBJ2-1, with a possible D match to TRBD2 (5 bases). Trimming cost V 3 bases and J 6 bases, with 9 bases left between them. The CDR3 spans 13 residues. Per the germline V gene, CDR1 is MDHEN and CDR2 is SYDVKM. CDR3 region: CASSFALANEQFF. The CDR3 DNA reads as TGTGCCAGCAGTTTCGCGCTAGCCAATGAGCAGTTCTTC.

The V and J genes are TRBV4-1 and TRBJ2-1, with 8 bases fitting TRBD2. The CDR3 loop spans 17 amino acids. Germline lookup yields CDR1 MGHRA and CDR2 YSYEKL. J lost 9 bases, V lost 4 bases, and 17 bases had no gene match. The CDR3 bases are TGCGCCAGCAGCCGAAAGGCAGAGACTAGCGTTCCCGTTGAGCAGTTCTTC. This translates into CASSRKAETSVPVEQFF.

The gene calls are TRBV7-9 and TRBJ2-1; D not resolved. Trimming removed 1 base at V and 0 bases at J, with 13 bases between. This CDR3 has 17 residues. The germline CDR1 and CDR2 sequences are SEHNR and FQNEAQ (reference sequence). CDR3 region: CASSLGNRPGSYNEQFF. Here the CDR3 DNA reads TGTGCCAGCAGCTTAGGGAACAGACCTGGCTCCTACAATGAGCAGTTCTTC.

This rearrangement joins TRBV4-3 to TRBJ1-2, with D perhaps matching TRBD1 (6 bases). V lost 1 base, J lost 3 bases, and 12 bases lay in between. Germline V gives CDR1 LGHNA, CDR2 YSLEER. The CDR3 is made up of 15 amino acids. The CDR3 loop is CASSQVHGGDYGYTF. The CDR3 region has the DNA TGCGCCAGCAGCCAAGTTCATGGGGGCGACTATGGCTACACCTTC.

The rearrangement links TRBV7-2 to TRBJ1-2; tentative D call: TRBD1 (6 bases). CDR1 is SGHTA, CDR2 FQGNSA, per germline. The ends were cut back, 5 bases at V and 7 bases at J, with 14 bases in the middle. The CDR3 runs to 13 residues. CDR3 region: CASSVGTLSGYTF. DNA for the CDR3: TGTGCCAGCAGCGTGGGGACATTGAGTGGCTACACCTTC.

V usage is TRBV5-1 and J usage is TRBJ1-3; no clear D gene. V was pared by 2 bases and J by 4 bases, with 10 bases between. Germline CDR1 reads SGHRS; CDR2 reads YFSETQ. The CDR3 contains 14 residues. The CDR3 nucleotides read TGCGCCAGCAGCTTTGGCCAAGCGGGAAACACCATATATTTT. It codes for CASSFGQAGNTIYF.

The V call is TRBV7-9, the J call TRBJ2-6; 7 nucleotides line up with TRBD1. Germline V gene data show CDR1 as SEHNR and CDR2 as FQNEAQ (reference sequence). This CDR3 has 16 residues. Trimming cost V 7 bases and J 0 bases; bases outside gene matches: 6. CDR3 sequence reads: CASTTGTLSGANVLTF. For the CDR3, the DNA is TGTGCCAGCACGACAGGGACCCTCTCTGGGGCCAACGTCCTGACTTTC.

Turning to this clone: At one boundary the junction diverges from the germline segment, which might be a read error. The genes are TRBV19 and TRBJ2-5; 13 bases align to TRBD2. The germline gives CDR1 LNHDA, CDR2 SQIVND (reference sequence). CDR3 length: 16 residues. The CDR3 here is CASSIGTSGTQGTQYF. The CDR3 bases are TGTGCCAGTAGTATCGGGACTAGCGGGACCCAAGGGACCCAGTACTTC.

This chain joins TRBV6-1 and TRBJ2-5; 8 bases map to TRBD1. Germline assignment: CDR1 MNHNS and CDR2 SASEGT. The CDR3 has 14 residues. V gave up 7 bases and J gave up 4 bases; unmatched junction bases: 8. This CDR3 reads CASNGRGLGETQYF. CDR3 in DNA: TGTGCCAGCAATGGCAGGGGGCTAGGAGAGACCCAGTACTTC.